This T cell receptor beta chain was identified in a study of blood T cell repertoires in COVID-19. TCRdb's table, derived via immunoSEQ multiplex PCR, lists solely in-frame clones and lacks some. The sample contains 100,000 to 150,000 clones, around 89% of which appear only once. The CDR3 runs to 18 residues. CDR1 SGDLS and CDR2 YYNGEE come from the germline V gene. The V gene end was trimmed by 1 base and the J gene end by 0 bases; junction bases not matched to a gene: 7. This sequence originates from a man in his forties or fifties with active or convalescent COVID-19. The specimen sequenced was peripheral blood. The V and J genes are TRBV9 and TRBJ2-2, with 9 bases lining up with TRBD2. CDR3 bases: TGTGCCAGCAGCGTATTCAGCGGGGGGTACGCGAACACCGGGGAGCTGTTTTTT. It encodes CASSVFSGGYANTGELFF.